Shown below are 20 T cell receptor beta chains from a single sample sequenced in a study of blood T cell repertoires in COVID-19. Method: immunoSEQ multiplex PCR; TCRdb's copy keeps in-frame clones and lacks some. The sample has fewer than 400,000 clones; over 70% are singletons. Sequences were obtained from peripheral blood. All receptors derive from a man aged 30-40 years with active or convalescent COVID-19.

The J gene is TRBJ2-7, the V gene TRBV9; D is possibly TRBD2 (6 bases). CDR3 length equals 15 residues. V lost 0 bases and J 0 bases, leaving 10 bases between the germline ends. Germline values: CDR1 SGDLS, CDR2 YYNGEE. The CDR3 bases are TGTGCCAGCAGCGTAGAGGAGGGGTTCTCCTACGAGCAGTACTTC. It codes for CASSVEEGFSYEQYF.

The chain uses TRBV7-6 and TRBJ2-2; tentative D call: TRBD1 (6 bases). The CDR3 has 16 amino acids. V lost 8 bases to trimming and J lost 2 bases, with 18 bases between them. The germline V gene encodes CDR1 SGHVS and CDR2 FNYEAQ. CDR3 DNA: TGTGCCAGCTCCCGGGACCAGGGGCTTAACACCGGGGAGCTGTTTTTT. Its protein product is CASSRDQGLNTGELFF.

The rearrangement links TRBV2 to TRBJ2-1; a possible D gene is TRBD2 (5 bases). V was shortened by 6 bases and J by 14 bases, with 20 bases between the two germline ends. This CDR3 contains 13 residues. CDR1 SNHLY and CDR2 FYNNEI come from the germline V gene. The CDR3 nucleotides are TGTGCCAGCAGAATCACTAGGAATGCGAAGGAGTTCTTC. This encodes CASRITRNAKEFF.

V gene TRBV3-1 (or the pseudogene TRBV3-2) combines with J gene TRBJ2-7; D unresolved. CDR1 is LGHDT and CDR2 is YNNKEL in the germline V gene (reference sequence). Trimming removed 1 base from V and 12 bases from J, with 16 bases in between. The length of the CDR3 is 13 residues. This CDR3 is CASSQGVSYLLYF. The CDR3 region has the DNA TGTGCCAGCAGCCAAGGCGTTTCATACTTGCTGTACTTC.

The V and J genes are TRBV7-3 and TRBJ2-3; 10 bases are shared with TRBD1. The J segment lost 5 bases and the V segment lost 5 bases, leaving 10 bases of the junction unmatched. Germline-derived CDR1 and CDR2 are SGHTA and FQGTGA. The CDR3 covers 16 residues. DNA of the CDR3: TGTGCCAGCAGCCCTGGGACAGGGGTTGGCCAAGATACGCAGTATTTT. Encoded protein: CASSPGTGVGQDTQYF.

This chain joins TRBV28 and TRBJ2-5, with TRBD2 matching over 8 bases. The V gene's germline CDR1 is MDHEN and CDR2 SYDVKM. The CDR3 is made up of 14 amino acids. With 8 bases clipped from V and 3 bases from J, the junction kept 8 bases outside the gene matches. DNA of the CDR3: TGTGCCAGCCGTAAAGCGGGAGAAGAAGAGACCCAGTACTTC. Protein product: CASRKAGEEETQYF.

The DNA for the CDR3 is TGTGCCAGCAGTTTCGGTCTCGCTTCTAGCACAGATACGCAGTATTTT. Translated, it gives CASSFGLASSTDTQYF. The chain is built from TRBV27 and TRBJ2-3; D is unclear. Germline CDR1 and CDR2: MNHEY and SMNVEV (reference sequence). This CDR3 spans 16 amino acids. Trimming stripped 3 bases from V and 0 bases from J, with 13 bases between.

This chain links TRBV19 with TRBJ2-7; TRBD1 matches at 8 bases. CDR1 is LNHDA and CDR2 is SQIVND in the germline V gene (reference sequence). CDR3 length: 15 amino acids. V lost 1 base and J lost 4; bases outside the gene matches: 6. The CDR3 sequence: CASSIGQGTLYEQYF. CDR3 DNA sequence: TGTGCCAGTAGTATAGGACAGGGGACCCTATACGAGCAGTACTTC.

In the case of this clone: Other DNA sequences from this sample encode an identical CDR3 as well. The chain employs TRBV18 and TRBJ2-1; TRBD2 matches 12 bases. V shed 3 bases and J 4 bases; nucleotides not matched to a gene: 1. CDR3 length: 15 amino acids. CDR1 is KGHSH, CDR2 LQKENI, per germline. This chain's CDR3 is CASSPGTSGYNEQFF. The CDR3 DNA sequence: TGTGCCAGCTCACCTGGGACTAGCGGGTACAATGAGCAGTTCTTC.

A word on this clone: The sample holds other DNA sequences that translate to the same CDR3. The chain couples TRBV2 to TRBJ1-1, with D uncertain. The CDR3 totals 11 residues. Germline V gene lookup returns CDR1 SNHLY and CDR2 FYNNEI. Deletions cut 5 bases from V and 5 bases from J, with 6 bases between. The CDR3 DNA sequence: TGTGCCAGCAGTCTCTCGACTGAAGCTTTCTTT. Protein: CASSLSTEAFF.

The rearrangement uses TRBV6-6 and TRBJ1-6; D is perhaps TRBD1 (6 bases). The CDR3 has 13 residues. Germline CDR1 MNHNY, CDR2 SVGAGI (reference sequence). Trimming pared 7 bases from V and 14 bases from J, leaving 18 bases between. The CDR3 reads CASNPGQPGTLHF. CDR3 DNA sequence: TGTGCCAGCAACCCCGGACAGCCGGGAACCCTCCACTTT.

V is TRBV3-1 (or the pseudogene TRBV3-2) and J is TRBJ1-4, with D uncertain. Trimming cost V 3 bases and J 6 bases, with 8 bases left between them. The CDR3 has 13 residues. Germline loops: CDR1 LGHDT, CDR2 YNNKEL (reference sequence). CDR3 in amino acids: CASSHGRDEKLFF. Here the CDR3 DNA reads TGTGCCAGCAGCCACGGGCGGGATGAAAAACTGTTTTTT.

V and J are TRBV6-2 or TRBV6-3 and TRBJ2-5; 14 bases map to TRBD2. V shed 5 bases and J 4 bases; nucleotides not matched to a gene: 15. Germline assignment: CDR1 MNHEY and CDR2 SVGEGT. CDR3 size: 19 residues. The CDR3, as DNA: TGTGCCAGCAGTCAACCCCTTGGGACTAGCGGGGGCCGAATAGAGACCCAGTACTTC. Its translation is CASSQPLGTSGGRIETQYF.

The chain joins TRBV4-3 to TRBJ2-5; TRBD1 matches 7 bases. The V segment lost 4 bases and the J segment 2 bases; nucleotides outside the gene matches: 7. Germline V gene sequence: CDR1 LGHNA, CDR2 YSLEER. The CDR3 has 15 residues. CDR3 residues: CASSRYDRAQETQYF. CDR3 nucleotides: TGCGCCAGCAGCCGGTACGACAGGGCTCAAGAGACCCAGTACTTC.

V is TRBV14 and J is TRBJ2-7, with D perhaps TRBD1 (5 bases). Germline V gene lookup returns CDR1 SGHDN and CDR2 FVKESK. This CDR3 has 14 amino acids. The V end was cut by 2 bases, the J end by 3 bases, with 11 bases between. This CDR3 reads CASSQQGLYYEQYF. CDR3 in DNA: TGTGCCAGCAGCCAACAGGGTTTGTACTACGAGCAGTACTTC.

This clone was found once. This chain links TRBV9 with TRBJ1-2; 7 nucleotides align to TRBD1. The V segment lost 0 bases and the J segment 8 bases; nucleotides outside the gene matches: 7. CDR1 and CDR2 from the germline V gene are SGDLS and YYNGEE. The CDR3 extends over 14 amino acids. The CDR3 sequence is CASSVGQGGEGYTF. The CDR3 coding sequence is TGTGCCAGCAGCGTAGGACAGGGAGGTGAGGGCTACACCTTC.

The CDR3 DNA follows: TGTGCCAGCTCACCAGGGACAGGTAGTAACACTGAAGCTTTCTTT. This gives the protein CASSPGTGSNTEAFF. The chain employs TRBV28 and TRBJ1-1; 8 bases match TRBD1. Germline values: CDR1 MDHEN, CDR2 SYDVKM. The ends lost 8 bases at V and 2 bases at J; junction bases unmatched: 10. The CDR3 has 15 amino acids. Looking up the rest from reference TRBV28 and TRBJ1-1 gives the full variable domain: DVKVTQSSRYLVKRTGEKVFLECVQDMDHENMFWYRQDPGLGLRLIYFSYDVKMKEKGDIPEGYSVSREKKERFSLILESASTNQTSMYLCASSPGTGSNTEAFFGQGTRLTVV.

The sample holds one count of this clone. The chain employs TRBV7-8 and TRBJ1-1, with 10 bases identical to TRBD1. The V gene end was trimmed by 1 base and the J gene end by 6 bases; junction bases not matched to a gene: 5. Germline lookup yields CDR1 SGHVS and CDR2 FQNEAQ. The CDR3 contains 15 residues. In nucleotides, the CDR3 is TGTGCCAGCAGCTTAGAGGGACAGGGGCAGCCTGAAGCTTTCTTT. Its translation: CASSLEGQGQPEAFF. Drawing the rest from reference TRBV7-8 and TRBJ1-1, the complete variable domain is GAGVSQSPRYKVAKRGQDVALRCDPISGHVSLFWYQQALGQGPEFLTYFQNEAQLDKSGLPSDRFFAERPEGSVSTLKIQRTQQEDSAVYLCASSLEGQGQPEAFFGQGTRLTVV.

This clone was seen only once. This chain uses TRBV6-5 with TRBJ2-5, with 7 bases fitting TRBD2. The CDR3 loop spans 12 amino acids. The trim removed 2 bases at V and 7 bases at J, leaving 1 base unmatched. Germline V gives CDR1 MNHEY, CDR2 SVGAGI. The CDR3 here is CASSYGGGTQYF. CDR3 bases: TGTGCCAGCAGTTACGGGGGGGGGACCCAGTACTTC.

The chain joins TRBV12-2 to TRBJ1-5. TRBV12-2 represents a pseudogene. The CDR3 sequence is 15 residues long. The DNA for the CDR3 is TGTGCAAGTCGCCCATTTTCGGGGGATAGGCAGCCCCAGCATTTT. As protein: CASRPFSGDRQPQHF.